These 24 T cell receptor beta chains were all obtained from the same sample, sequenced in a study of human T cells and chemical hapten exposure. MiXCR, run by TCRdb on the 5' RACE reads, gives a single entry per CDR3 protein. The sample carries about 81,000 distinct CDR3 sequences, 15% to 20% recorded once. The total RNA was obtained from whole blood that was not fractionated. The receptor source for this set is a female donor in good health.

This clonotype was counted ten times or more. The chain has TRBV5-1 and TRBJ2-5; the match to TRBD2 covers 9 bases. Per the germline V gene, CDR1 is SGHRS and CDR2 is YFSETQ. V shed 1 base and J 5 bases; nucleotides not matched to a gene: 9. The CDR3 covers 16 residues. The chain's CDR3 is CASSLSPSGIGETQYF. CDR3 DNA: TGCGCCAGCAGCTTGTCGCCTAGCGGGATCGGGGAGACCCAGTACTTC.

This clonotype was seen a few times. The chain joins TRBV2 to TRBJ2-7; the D is unclear. V lost 2 bases, J lost 4 bases, and 9 bases lay in between. The CDR3 has 13 amino acids. The V gene's germline CDR1 is SNHLY and CDR2 FYNNEI. The CDR3 loop reads CASSERPLYEQYF. The CDR3 region has the DNA TGTGCCAGCAGTGAACGGCCCCTATACGAGCAGTACTTC.

The rearrangement joins TRBV20-1 to TRBJ1-2, with no clear D. Germline V gene sequence: CDR1 DFQATT, CDR2 SNEGSKA (reference sequence). There are 12 residues in the CDR3. Trimming removed 1 base at V and 4 bases at J, with 7 bases between. The CDR3 bases are TGCAGTGCTAGAGGGACGGGCTATGGCTACACCTTC. It specifies CSARGTGYGYTF.

This clonotype appeared many times. The gene calls are TRBV20-1 and TRBJ2-7, with D tentatively TRBD1 or TRBD2 (5 bases each). The V gene's germline CDR1 is DFQATT and CDR2 SNEGSKA (reference sequence). The CDR3 runs to 11 residues. V gave up 3 bases and J gave up 4 bases, with 7 bases separating them. CDR3 bases: TGCAGTGCTAGTTGGGGGTACGAGCAGTACTTC. This translates into CSASWGYEQYF.

This clonotype was detected only a few times. V and J are TRBV5-1 and TRBJ2-2; tentative D call: TRBD1 (5 bases). The V and J ends lost 5 bases and 0 bases respectively, with 8 bases between them. From germline, CDR1 is SGHRS and CDR2 YFSETQ. The CDR3 loop spans 14 amino acids. CDR3 in DNA: TGCGCCAGCAGAGGGGAAACGAACACCGGGGAGCTGTTTTTT. Translation: CASRGETNTGELFF.

J is TRBJ1-4 and V is TRBV18; D remains ambiguous. Germline values: CDR1 KGHSH, CDR2 LQKENI. The germline V and J ends were trimmed by 3 bases and 6 bases, with 8 bases remaining between them. The CDR3 length is 13 residues. CDR3 loop: CASSPGQYEKLFF. For the CDR3, the DNA is TGTGCCAGCTCACCCGGCCAGTATGAAAAACTGTTTTTT.

This clonotype was picked up a small number of times. The V and J genes are TRBV6-1 and TRBJ2-1; 9 positions agree with TRBD2. J gave up 5 bases and V 8 bases, and 7 bases lay outside the gene matches. The V gene's germline CDR1 is MNHNS and CDR2 SASEGT. This CDR3 is built from 14 residues. This chain's CDR3 is CASEAGGTNNEQFF. The CDR3 bases are TGTGCCAGCGAAGCGGGAGGTACGAACAATGAGCAGTTCTTC.

This clonotype was seen more than once but under ten times. The chain uses TRBV2 and TRBJ1-5, with D hard to call. Germline CDR1 reads SNHLY; CDR2 reads FYNNEI. Trimming left V 0 bases short and J 9 bases short, with 12 bases between. CDR3 length equals 14 residues. The CDR3 region is CASSEALEVWPQHF. In DNA, the CDR3 is TGTGCCAGCAGTGAAGCGCTGGAGGTTTGGCCCCAGCATTTT. Together with reference TRBV2 and TRBJ1-5, the CDR3 gives the full variable domain: EPEVTQTPSHQVTQMGQEVILRCVPISNHLYFYWYRQILGQKVEFLVSFYNNEISEKSEIFDDQFSVERPDGSNFTLKIRSTKLEDSAMYFCASSEALEVWPQHFGDGTRLSIL.

The chain uses TRBV6-5 and TRBJ2-7; TRBD1 is a possible D gene (6 bases). The CDR3 has 13 residues. Germline CDR1 and CDR2: MNHEY and SVGAGI. With 4 bases removed from V and 4 bases from J, the gap between germline ends came to 11 bases. The CDR3: CASSFTGSYEQYF. The CDR3 region has the DNA TGTGCCAGCAGTTTCACAGGGTCTTACGAGCAGTACTTC.

Here the CDR3 reads CASSPRGASYEQYF. The CDR3 region has the DNA TGTGCCAGCAGTCCGAGAGGGGCCTCCTACGAGCAGTACTTC. The chain has TRBV6-1 and TRBJ2-7; D is perhaps TRBD1 or TRBD2 (5 bases each). V lost 5 bases, J lost 0 bases, and 11 bases lay in between. This CDR3 has 14 amino acids. Germline CDR1 MNHNS, CDR2 SASEGT.

This clonotype has only a few counts. The chain couples TRBV28 to TRBJ2-7, with 11 bases that match TRBD2. Germline V gives CDR1 MDHEN, CDR2 SYDVKM. CDR3 length equals 15 residues. The V and J ends lost 7 bases and 3 bases, in that order; junction bases with no gene match: 8. CDR3 protein: CASTAPLAGGYEQYF. The DNA of the CDR3 is TGTGCCAGCACGGCCCCCCTAGCGGGAGGCTACGAGCAGTACTTC.

The V and J genes are TRBV28 and TRBJ1-6; TRBD1 matches 7 bases. Germline V gene lookup returns CDR1 MDHEN and CDR2 SYDVKM. The CDR3 is 15 amino acids. The J segment lost 5 bases and the V segment lost 6 bases, leaving 7 bases of the junction unmatched. This chain's CDR3 is CASSLIDRDNSPLHF. The CDR3 DNA reads TGTGCCAGCAGCCTTATTGACAGGGATAATTCACCCCTCCACTTT.

This clonotype appeared a few times. The chain joins TRBV23-1 to TRBJ1-5; D not certain. TRBV23-1 is reported as an ORF; its role is uncertain. The ends were cut back, 7 bases at V and 5 bases at J, with 18 bases in the middle. The CDR3 extends over 15 amino acids. CDR3 DNA sequence: TGCGCCAGCACCCATGGGCAGTCGGGGTATCAGCCCCAGCATTTT. It encodes CASTHGQSGYQPQHF.

This clonotype was detected many times. The chain couples TRBV10-3 to TRBJ2-3; D perhaps matches TRBD2 (6 bases). Germline CDR1 ENHRY, CDR2 SYGVKD. Trimming left V 10 bases short and J 1 base short, with 12 bases between. This CDR3 spans 13 amino acids. The CDR3 region is CATGERGTDTQYF. CDR3 sequence (DNA): TGTGCCACGGGGGAACGAGGCACAGATACGCAGTATTTT.

This clonotype has only a few counts. The V gene is TRBV6-2 or TRBV6-3, the J gene TRBJ1-1, with TRBD1 matching over 7 bases. The CDR3 totals 12 residues. Germline V gene lookup returns CDR1 MNHEY and CDR2 SVGEGT. V shed 8 bases, J shed 7 bases, and the junction held 7 bases outside the gene matches. CDR3 sequence reads: CASFNRGLEAFF. The CDR3 bases are TGTGCCAGCTTTAACAGGGGACTTGAAGCTTTCTTT.

The CDR3 DNA reads as TGTGCCAGCAGTTTCACAAGCTCTGGGGCCAACGTCCTGACTTTC. Translating it yields CASSFTSSGANVLTF. The V call is TRBV28, the J call TRBJ2-6; D is uncertain. CDR1 is MDHEN, CDR2 SYDVKM, per germline. V was clipped by 3 bases and J by 0 bases, with 6 bases between them. The CDR3 runs 15 residues.

This clonotype was counted ten times or more. The chain recombines TRBV5-6 with TRBJ2-5; D is undetermined. CDR1 SGHDT and CDR2 YYEEEE come from the germline V gene. Trimming removed 0 bases at V and 3 bases at J, with 12 bases between. This CDR3 region has 15 residues. DNA of the CDR3: TGTGCCAGCAGCTTGGCTCGGACGGATAAAGAGACCCAGTACTTC. Protein sequence: CASSLARTDKETQYF.

This chain uses TRBV28 with TRBJ1-1; maybe TRBD1 (5 bases). With 5 bases removed from V and 0 bases from J, the gap between germline ends came to 7 bases. The CDR3 is made up of 13 amino acids. Germline V CDR1 and CDR2: MDHEN, SYDVKM. CDR3 loop: CASSRQLNTEAFF. In DNA, the CDR3 is TGTGCCAGCAGTAGACAGCTGAACACTGAAGCTTTCTTT.

This chain connects TRBV4-1 to TRBJ1-2; 12 bases match TRBD1. This CDR3 region has 14 residues. The ends lost 3 bases at V and 7 bases at J; junction bases unmatched: 3. From germline, CDR1 is MGHRA and CDR2 YSYEKL. The CDR3 bases are TGCGCCAGCAGCCAGGGACAGGGGGCGTTTGGCTACACCTTC. This encodes CASSQGQGAFGYTF.

Here the CDR3 reads CASSLLAGGRETQYF. The CDR3 DNA follows: TGTGCCAGCAGCCTACTAGCGGGGGGACGGGAGACCCAGTACTTC. V gene TRBV7-9 combines with J gene TRBJ2-5, with 12 bases fitting TRBD2. The CDR3 has 15 residues. Germline V gene lookup returns CDR1 SEHNR and CDR2 FQNEAQ (reference sequence). Losses at the gene ends were 5 bases for V and 5 bases for J; bases not matched to a gene: 6.

Concerning this clonotype: Germline is not matched at one junction end, which may reflect a read error. The chain has TRBV12-3 or TRBV12-4 and TRBJ2-3, with 8 positions matching TRBD1. The CDR3 has 13 residues. The CDR3 nucleotides read TGTGCCAGCAGCTTAGGGACAGGTGATACGCAGTATTTT. Amino acids: CASSLGTGDTQYF.

This clonotype was recorded a few times. This chain connects TRBV7-9 to TRBJ1-6, with D unclear. Germline V gene data show CDR1 as SEHNR and CDR2 as FQNEAQ (reference sequence). V was clipped by 2 bases and J by 7 bases, with 6 bases between them. The CDR3 has 13 residues. The CDR3 DNA reads TGTGCCAGCAGCTTAAGTGCCAATTCACCCCTCCACTTT. It translates to CASSLSANSPLHF.

The V gene is TRBV5-1, the J gene TRBJ2-7; 7 positions agree with TRBD2. From germline, CDR1 is SGHRS and CDR2 YFSETQ. There are 15 residues in the CDR3. V trimming: 2 bases; J trimming: 4 bases; junction bases outside the gene matches: 9. The DNA of the CDR3 is TGCGCCAGCAGCTTCAGACTAGCAGCGAAGTACGAGCAGTACTTC. This encodes CASSFRLAAKYEQYF.

This clonotype has more than one count but fewer than ten. The J gene is TRBJ1-1, the V gene TRBV7-2, with D hard to call. V shed 4 bases and J shed 1 base, with 13 bases lying between them. There are 15 residues in the CDR3. CDR1 is SGHTA, CDR2 FQGNSA, per germline. Here the CDR3 DNA reads TGTGCCAGCAGCTCCACGGTTAATAGGAACACTGAAGCTTTCTTT. This codes for CASSSTVNRNTEAFF.